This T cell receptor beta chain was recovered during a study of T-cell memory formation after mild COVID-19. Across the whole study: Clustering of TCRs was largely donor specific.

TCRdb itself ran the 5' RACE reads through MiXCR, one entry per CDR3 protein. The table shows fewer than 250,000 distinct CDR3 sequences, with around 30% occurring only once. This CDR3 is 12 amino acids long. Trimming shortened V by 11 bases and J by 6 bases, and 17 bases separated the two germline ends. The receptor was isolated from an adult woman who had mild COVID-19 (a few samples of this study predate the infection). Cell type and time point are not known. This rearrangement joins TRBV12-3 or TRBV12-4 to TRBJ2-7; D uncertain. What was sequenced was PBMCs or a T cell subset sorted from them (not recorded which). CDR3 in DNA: TGTGCCGTACTGATGGGGTGGGGCGAGCAGTACTTC. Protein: CAVLMGWGEQYF.